What follows are 32 T cell receptor beta chains derived from one specimen sequenced in a study of blood T cells in healthy people across ages. Using a J-beta primer mix together with a sample-barcoded 5' primer, a second PCR was run for about 6 to 12 cycles. A single record per CDR3 protein comes from TCRdb applying MiXCR to the 5' RACE reads. The table has approximately 1,700,000 distinct CDR3 sequences, 30% to 40% seen once; the top ten hold about 23%. The sequenced sample was blood. These receptors originate from a human donor in good health.

In this sample, this clonotype turned up a few times. V is TRBV6-5 and J is TRBJ2-3; a possible D gene is TRBD2 (6 bases). The CDR3 totals 14 residues. V gave up 2 bases and J gave up 4 bases, with 10 bases separating them. CDR1 and CDR2 from the germline V gene are MNHEY and SVGAGI. The CDR3 reads CASSYQLAPDTQYF. The CDR3, as DNA: TGTGCCAGCAGTTACCAACTAGCTCCAGATACGCAGTATTTT.

This clonotype was recorded a few times. The V gene is TRBV12-3 or TRBV12-4, the J gene TRBJ1-5, with 7 nucleotides matching TRBD1. Losses at the gene ends were 3 bases for V and 6 bases for J; bases not matched to a gene: 11. This CDR3 region has 16 residues. Here the CDR3 DNA reads TGTGCCAGCAGTTTTTTAGGGGGCGAGGCTGGTCAGCCCCAGCATTTT. Translated, it gives CASSFLGGEAGQPQHF.

This chain connects TRBV28 to TRBJ1-1; D might be TRBD1 (6 bases). The CDR3 consists of 15 residues. Trimming stripped 8 bases from V and 6 bases from J, with 22 bases between. Per germline, CDR1 MDHEN and CDR2 SYDVKM. The CDR3 nucleotides are TGTGCCAGCGTTGGACAGAGCCCCCTCGCCTCTGAAGCTTTCTTT. This codes for CASVGQSPLASEAFF.

This clonotype turned up a few times. V is TRBV9 and J is TRBJ2-5; 10 positions match TRBD2. Per germline, CDR1 SGDLS and CDR2 YYNGEE. The CDR3 has 17 residues. Trimming at V came to 0 bases and at J to 4 bases, leaving 9 bases not matched to a gene. This chain's CDR3 is CASSVGASGGSSETQYF. The CDR3 coding sequence is TGTGCCAGCAGCGTAGGAGCTAGCGGGGGCAGTTCAGAGACCCAGTACTTC.

The chain uses TRBV29-1 and TRBJ1-2; no reliable D call. Germline lookup yields CDR1 SQVTM and CDR2 ANQGSEA. V was trimmed by 7 bases and J by 8 bases, leaving 14 bases between them. This CDR3 is 11 amino acids long. The CDR3 coding sequence is TGCAGCGCCCAAAGGCAACGGGGCTACACCTTC. Its translation: CSAQRQRGYTF.

The V gene is TRBV28, the J gene TRBJ2-3, with 8 bases identical to TRBD2. V was pared by 2 bases and J by 4 bases, with 8 bases of the junction left unmatched. Per germline, CDR1 MDHEN and CDR2 SYDVKM. The CDR3 contains 16 residues. This CDR3 is CASSLGSGGSPDTQYF. The CDR3, as DNA: TGTGCCAGCAGTTTAGGGAGCGGGGGAAGCCCAGATACGCAGTATTTT.

The chain joins TRBV10-3 to TRBJ2-4; the D is unclear. The DNA end favors TRBJ2-7, so the J call may be wrong. Per germline, CDR1 ENHRY and CDR2 SYGVKD. The CDR3 loop spans 17 amino acids. CDR3 in amino acids: CAISSSRSASNTYEQYF. The CDR3 nucleotides are TGTGCCATCAGTAGTTCACGGTCAGCCTCAAACACCTACGAGCAGTACTTC.

In DNA form, the CDR3 reads TGTGCCAGCAGCAAATTGGAGAGCTCCTACGAGCAGTACTTC. Translation: CASSKLESSYEQYF. V usage is TRBV21-1 and J usage is TRBJ2-7. TRBV21-1 is given as a pseudogene. The CDR3 spans 14 residues.

This clonotype was counted a few times. The chain employs TRBV10-3 and TRBJ2-3; no clear D. V was trimmed by 0 bases and J by 1 base, leaving 8 bases between them. The CDR3 length is 15 residues. Germline assignment: CDR1 ENHRY and CDR2 SYGVKD. CDR3 nucleotides: TGTGCCATCAGTGAGTCGGAAGAGGGCACAGATACGCAGTATTTT. Translated: CAISESEEGTDTQYF.

Comments on this clonotype: The junction differs from germline at one of its ends, possibly a read error. The chain uses TRBV20-1 and TRBJ2-7; tentative D call: TRBD1 (6 bases). The CDR3 runs 15 residues. In germline, CDR1 is DFQATT, CDR2 SNEGSKA (reference sequence). CDR3: CSLRPAGRGSSEQYF. In DNA, the CDR3 is TGCAGTTTACGTCCCGCTGGCAGGGGATCCTCCGAGCAGTACTTC.

The V gene is TRBV6-5, the J gene TRBJ1-3; D may be TRBD1 (5 bases). Trimming took 5 bases from V and 4 from J, leaving 15 bases between them. The germline CDR1 and CDR2 sequences are MNHEY and SVGAGI. The CDR3 loop spans 15 amino acids. CDR3 nucleotides: TGTGCCAGCAGTACCGGGACGGATCAGGGAAACACCATATATTTT. Translation: CASSTGTDQGNTIYF.

This clonotype appeared a few times. The chain carries TRBV6-2 or TRBV6-3 and TRBJ2-7; TRBD2 aligns across 8 bases. The CDR3 consists of 15 residues. From germline, CDR1 is MNHEY and CDR2 SVGEGT. V shed 6 bases, J shed 2 bases, and the junction held 9 bases outside the gene matches. The CDR3 reads CASRSPGLEPYEQYF. The CDR3 bases are TGTGCCAGCAGAAGTCCGGGACTAGAGCCCTACGAGCAGTACTTC.

V is TRBV12-3 or TRBV12-4 and J is TRBJ2-6; TRBD1 might be the D (5 bases). The CDR3 contains 15 residues. The ends were cut back, 7 bases at V and 0 bases at J, with 10 bases in the middle. DNA for the CDR3: TGTGCCAGCACCCCAGGGTTCTCTGGGGCCAACGTCCTGACTTTC. This encodes CASTPGFSGANVLTF.

CDR3 DNA: TGCAGCCACTGGGGAGCCTACAATGAGCAGTTCTTC. Protein product: CSHWGAYNEQFF. J is TRBJ2-1 and V is TRBV29-1; tentatively, D is TRBD2 (5 bases). CDR3 length equals 12 residues. The germline V gene encodes CDR1 SQVTM and CDR2 ANQGSEA. The V gene lost 8 bases and the J gene lost 2 bases, with 10 bases spanning the gap.

This chain connects TRBV20-1 to TRBJ2-1; tentative D call: TRBD2 (5 bases). The CDR3 covers 13 residues. From germline, CDR1 is DFQATT and CDR2 SNEGSKA (reference sequence). Between the trimmed V and J ends, which lost 7 bases and 5 bases, there was a span of 15 bases. The CDR3 is CSENAGLNNEQFF. The CDR3 nucleotides are TGCAGTGAGAACGCGGGCCTCAACAATGAGCAGTTCTTC.

About this clonotype: At one of its ends the junction is not consistent with the germline gene, which may arise from a read error. This chain links TRBV4-3 with TRBJ2-5, with D perhaps TRBD1 (5 bases). Germline V gene data show CDR1 as LGHNA and CDR2 as YSLEER. The CDR3 extends over 16 amino acids. CDR3 sequence (DNA): TGCGCCAGCAGCCCCGGGCCAGGGTTAAGACAAGAGACCCAGCACTTC. Translation: CASSPGPGLRQETQHF.

The rearrangement joins TRBV2 to TRBJ2-5; 8 nucleotides align to TRBD2. This CDR3 has 14 residues. CDR1 is SNHLY, CDR2 FYNNEI, per germline. J lost 1 base, V lost 8 bases, and 6 bases had no gene match. As DNA, the CDR3 is TGTGCCAGCTGTGTCGCGGGGGGCCAAGAGACCCAGTACTTC. The encoded protein is CASCVAGGQETQYF.

J is TRBJ1-2 and V is TRBV12-3 or TRBV12-4; possibly TRBD1 for D (5 bases). V dropped 2 bases and J dropped 6 bases, with 13 bases sitting between them. The CDR3 has 14 amino acids. Here the CDR3 DNA reads TGTGCCAGCAGTTTATGGGGCAGGGTCGATGGCTACACCTTC. Protein: CASSLWGRVDGYTF.

As DNA, the CDR3 is TGTGCCAGCAGCGTGACGGAGACCGGGGCCCGCTATGGCTACACCTTC. Translated: CASSVTETGARYGYTF. The V call is TRBV9, the J call TRBJ1-2; TRBD1 is a possible D gene (5 bases). The CDR3 contains 16 residues. V lost 2 bases, J lost 4 bases, and 18 bases lay in between. Germline CDR1 reads SGDLS; CDR2 reads YYNGEE. The entire variable domain, with the rest obtained from reference TRBV9 and TRBJ1-2, is as follows: DSGVTQTPKHLITATGQRVTLRCSPRSGDLSVYWYQQSLDQGLQFLIQYYNGEERAKGNILERFSAQQFPDLHSELNLSSLELGDSALYFCASSVTETGARYGYTFGSGTRLTVV.

CDR3 in amino acids: CASSWTVTSNYGYTF. The DNA of the CDR3 is TGTGCCAGCAGTTGGACAGTTACATCTAACTATGGCTACACCTTC. The chain joins TRBV12-3 or TRBV12-4 to TRBJ1-2; TRBD1 is a possible D gene (6 bases). V lost 4 bases, J lost 0 bases, and 12 bases lay in between. The CDR3 totals 15 residues.

This clonotype came up a few times. The V call is TRBV2, the J call TRBJ2-5; a possible D gene is TRBD1 (5 bases). CDR3 length: 13 amino acids. The V gene's germline CDR1 is SNHLY and CDR2 FYNNEI. The V end was cut by 2 bases, the J end by 1 base, with 5 bases between. This chain's CDR3 is CASSERGQETQYF. Here the CDR3 DNA reads TGTGCCAGCAGTGAAAGGGGCCAAGAGACCCAGTACTTC.

The chain joins TRBV27 to TRBJ1-2; 8 nucleotides match TRBD1. The ends lost 3 bases at V and 7 bases at J; junction bases unmatched: 13. Germline V gene sequence: CDR1 MNHEY, CDR2 SMNVEV (reference sequence). CDR3 size: 16 residues. In nucleotides, the CDR3 is TGTGCCAGCAGTTTCGAAGGGACAGGAGGAGGGGGTGGCTACACCTTC. It codes for CASSFEGTGGGGGYTF.

The chain joins TRBV29-1 to TRBJ2-7; 7 nucleotides agree with TRBD2. After removal of 7 bases from V and 3 bases from J, the junction contained 9 bases not matched to a gene. Germline V lookup: CDR1 SQVTM, CDR2 ANQGSEA. The CDR3 has 13 residues. CDR3 DNA sequence: TGCAGCGCCGTCGGGGAGGGGAACTACGAGCAGTACTTC. Translating it yields CSAVGEGNYEQYF.

The genes are TRBV19 and TRBJ2-2; weak D call: TRBD1 (6 bases). With 7 bases removed from V and 2 bases from J, the gap between germline ends came to 14 bases. CDR3 length: 15 amino acids. Per the germline V gene, CDR1 is LNHDA and CDR2 is SQIVND (reference sequence). CDR3 in DNA: TGTGCCAGTACCGAAGGGGGAGTCAACACCGGGGAGCTGTTTTTT. This translates into CASTEGGVNTGELFF.

V gene TRBV27 combines with J gene TRBJ2-7, with D tentatively TRBD1 or TRBD2 (5 bases each). Trimming took 3 bases from V and 2 from J, leaving 20 bases between them. The CDR3 is made up of 17 amino acids. Germline values: CDR1 MNHEY, CDR2 SMNVEV (reference sequence). The CDR3 reads CASSFSTPGTSTYEQYF. The CDR3 DNA reads TGTGCCAGCAGTTTTTCAACCCCCGGGACCTCAACCTACGAGCAGTACTTC.

This chain links TRBV9 with TRBJ1-2, with 10 bases that match TRBD1. CDR3 length: 16 residues. The junction had 13 bases not matched to a gene; V was cut back by 4 bases and J by 7 bases. The V gene's germline CDR1 is SGDLS and CDR2 YYNGEE. The CDR3 protein is CASSPGTGAVEGGYTF. CDR3 in DNA: TGTGCCAGCAGCCCCGGGACAGGGGCGGTGGAAGGTGGCTACACCTTC.

A few counts support this clonotype. The CDR3 loop reads CATSDPQGRQETQYF. In nucleotides, the CDR3 is TGTGCCACCAGTGATCCTCAGGGCAGACAAGAGACCCAGTACTTC. The chain carries TRBV24-1 and TRBJ2-5; perhaps TRBD1 as D (5 bases). Germline V gene lookup returns CDR1 KGHDR and CDR2 SFDVKD. This CDR3 spans 15 amino acids. Trimming took 3 bases from V and 2 from J, leaving 12 bases between them.

As concerns this clonotype: One end of the junction does not line up with germline, which may come from a read error. CDR3 sequence: CTTSKGGRGQPQHF. For the CDR3, the DNA is TGTACCACCAGTAAGGGGGGTAGGGGTCAGCCCCAGCATTTT. The genes are TRBV24-1 and TRBJ1-5; tentative D call: TRBD1 (6 bases). The CDR3 sequence is 14 residues long. Per the germline V gene, CDR1 is KGHDR and CDR2 is SFDVKD.

The chain couples TRBV4-2 to TRBJ2-5; 8 bases align to TRBD2. The J segment lost 5 bases and the V segment lost 0 bases, leaving 8 bases of the junction unmatched. The CDR3 loop spans 16 amino acids. Germline CDR1 and CDR2: LGHNA and YNFKEQ. This chain's CDR3 is CASSQEQGRGGETQYF. The CDR3 nucleotides are TGTGCCAGCAGCCAAGAACAAGGCCGGGGGGGGGAGACCCAGTACTTC.

A few counts support this clonotype. The rearrangement joins TRBV7-2 to TRBJ1-1; no firm D call. Between the trimmed V and J ends, which lost 11 bases and 1 base, there was a span of 17 bases. Germline loops: CDR1 SGHTA, CDR2 FQGNSA. CDR3 length equals 14 residues. Written as DNA, the CDR3 is TGTGCCCCATTGGTGGGGTCCAGGAACACTGAAGCTTTCTTT. Its protein product is CAPLVGSRNTEAFF.

V gene TRBV15 combines with J gene TRBJ2-4, with TRBD1 matching over 9 bases. The DNA end lines up better with TRBJ2-7; the J call may be wrong. The germline CDR1 and CDR2 sequences are LNHNV and YYDKDF (reference sequence). The CDR3 spans 14 residues. In DNA, the CDR3 is TGTGCCACCCTATCGCCGGGACAGGGTAACGAGCAGTACTTC. Protein sequence: CATLSPGQGNEQYF.

This clonotype was seen only a few times. This chain uses TRBV20-1 with TRBJ2-3; D could derive from TRBD1 or TRBD2 (6 bases each). The CDR3 has 14 amino acids. Germline values: CDR1 DFQATT, CDR2 SNEGSKA (reference sequence). V was pared by 4 bases and J by 4 bases, with 15 bases between. The CDR3 sequence: CSAKGGLLADTQYF. The CDR3 nucleotides read TGCAGTGCTAAAGGGGGACTCCTCGCAGATACGCAGTATTTT.